This T cell receptor (beta chain) was recorded in a study of T-cell reconstitution after alpha-beta-depleted transplantation in children. Preparation of the TCRbeta library involved a method that used unique molecular identifiers. One entry per CDR3 protein results from TCRdb running MiXCR on the PCR reads. The data contain roughly 200,000 distinct CDR3 sequences, approximately 7% of them singletons. Germline V gives CDR1 SNHLY, CDR2 FYNNEI. The CDR3 totals 16 residues. V was cut by 0 bases and J by 1 base, with 11 bases left in between. Whole-study results and caveats: For some patients, TCRbeta diversity was high at day 60 because of recipient T cells and thymic progenitors that survived. By about two months after transplant, alpha-beta T cells reportedly arose from several hundred graft clones that had expanded.

This clonotype was seen a handful of times. Antigen specificity is unknown. The TCR sequence derives from a boy between 2 and 10 years old with acute lymphoblastic leukemia, due to receive a stem cell transplant. The genes are TRBV2 and TRBJ2-3; D ambiguous. The source material was PBMCs, sampled before TCRalphabeta/CD19-depleted stem cell transplant. CDR3 nucleotide sequence: TGTGCCAGCAGTGAAGCGCTTCGCCCCGGCACAGATACGCAGTATTTT. This gives the protein CASSEALRPGTDTQYF.